These 5 T cell receptor beta chains share one sample of origin, sequenced in a study of Ad26.COV2.S vaccination and SARS-CoV-2 variants. Treatment indicated: 15 to 20 received Ad26.COV2.S at low or high dose, single or two shots; several received placebo; per-sample allocation not given. Samples analyzed were those drawn on day 63 after the first vaccine or placebo injection. Assay used: immunoSEQ multiplex PCR; TCRdb lists only in-frame clones, some missing. The sample consists of fewer than 400,000 clones, about 85% of them appearing once. The sequenced sample was peripheral blood, obtained in a trial of Ad26.COV2.S vaccine versus placebo. The receptors were sampled from a person between 18 and 65 years old who received the Ad26.COV2.S COVID-19 vaccine or a placebo.

The gene calls are TRBV19 and TRBJ1-6; no firm D call. The CDR3 has 18 residues. Germline V gene data show CDR1 as LNHDA and CDR2 as SQIVND (reference sequence). Trimming left V 4 bases short and J 0 bases short, with 16 bases between. The CDR3 DNA is TGTGCCAGTAGTAGTTCCGGTTGGTTAAGCTCCTATAATTCACCCCTCCACTTT. It codes for CASSSSGWLSSYNSPLHF.

This chain links TRBV9 with TRBJ2-6; D perhaps matches TRBD2 (5 bases). With 4 bases removed from V and 2 bases from J, the gap between germline ends came to 10 bases. This CDR3 has 15 residues. Germline V lookup: CDR1 SGDLS, CDR2 YYNGEE. CDR3 coding DNA: TGTGCCAGCAGCCTCGACGGGGCTGGGGCCAACGTCCTGACTTTC. Translating it yields CASSLDGAGANVLTF.

This clone was picked up a small number of times. The genes are TRBV7-8 and TRBJ2-7; no clear D. The V gene lost 2 bases and the J gene lost 7 bases, with 18 bases spanning the gap. The CDR3 loop spans 15 amino acids. Germline CDR1 reads SGHVS; CDR2 reads FQNEAQ. The CDR3 nucleotides read TGTGCCAGCAGCTTATGGCTGGGGTCTACTCGGGAGCAGTACTTC. Translating gives CASSLWLGSTREQYF.

This sequence joins TRBV6-5 and TRBJ1-1; D is undetermined. The CDR3 consists of 11 residues. Germline CDR1 and CDR2: MNHEY and SVGAGI. Trimming shortened V by 8 bases and J by 11 bases, and 15 bases separated the two germline ends. The CDR3 spells CASSPARRAFF. CDR3 sequence (DNA): TGTGCCAGCTCTCCGGCCCGTCGGGCTTTCTTT.

The rearrangement links TRBV4-1 to TRBJ1-6, with 7 bases aligning to TRBD1. Germline values: CDR1 MGHRA, CDR2 YSYEKL. Trimming at V came to 3 bases and at J to 0 bases, leaving 5 bases not matched to a gene. The CDR3 loop spans 17 amino acids. Here the CDR3 DNA reads TGCGCCAGCAGCCAGGTACAGGGGAGCTCCTATAATTCACCCCTCCACTTT. This translates into CASSQVQGSSYNSPLHF.